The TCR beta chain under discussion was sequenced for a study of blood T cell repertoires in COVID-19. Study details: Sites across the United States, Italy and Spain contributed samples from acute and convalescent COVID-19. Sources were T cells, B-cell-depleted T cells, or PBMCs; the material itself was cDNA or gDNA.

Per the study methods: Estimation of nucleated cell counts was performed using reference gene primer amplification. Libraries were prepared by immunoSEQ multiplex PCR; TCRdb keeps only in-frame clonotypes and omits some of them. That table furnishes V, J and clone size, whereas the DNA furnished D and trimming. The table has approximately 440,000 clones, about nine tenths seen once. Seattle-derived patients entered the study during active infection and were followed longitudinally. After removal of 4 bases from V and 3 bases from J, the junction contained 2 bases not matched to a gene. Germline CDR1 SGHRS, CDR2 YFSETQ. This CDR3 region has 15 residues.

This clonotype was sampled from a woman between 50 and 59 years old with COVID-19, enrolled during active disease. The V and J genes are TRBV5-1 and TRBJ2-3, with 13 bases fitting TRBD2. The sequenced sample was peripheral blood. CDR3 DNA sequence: TGCGCCAGCAGCGGGACTAGCGGGGTTACAGATACGCAGTATTTT. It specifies CASSGTSGVTDTQYF.